This T cell receptor beta chain was identified during a study of a mutant IDH1 vaccine in newly diagnosed glioma. Remarks on this clone: The antigen is unknown.

Time point noted: week 23, last vaccination. The vaccine gave 300 ug of a 20-mer mutant IDH1 peptide subcutaneously per dose. Only in-frame clones appear in the TCRdb table, and some are missing; sequencing was by immunoSEQ multiplex PCR. The data contain about 30,000 clones, roughly 90% of them seen just once; the ten biggest clones take up around 2.4%. The CDR3 loop spans 15 amino acids. CDR1 is MRHNA and CDR2 is SNTAGT in the germline V gene. V was cut by 3 bases and J by 0 bases, with 6 bases left in between. Sequences were derived from PBMCs, sampled from a glioma patient whose treatment included an IDH1 peptide vaccine. V and J are TRBV6-4 and TRBJ2-6, with D maybe TRBD2 (6 bases). This clonotype originated in a man aged 35 to 55 with glioma. The CDR3 sequence is CASSEGGSGANVLTF. Written as DNA, the CDR3 is TGTGCCAGCAGTGAGGGGGGCTCTGGGGCCAACGTCCTGACTTTC.